Listed below are T cell receptor beta chains from one sample, sequenced in a study of CD8 T cells in ankylosing spondylitis. TCRdb processed the 5' RACE reads anew with MiXCR; each CDR3 protein has one entry. The profile shows 240,000 or so distinct CDR3 sequences, 8.6% of them singletons. Specimen: blood, either unsorted or a sorted T cell fraction (not recorded which). The receptor source for this set is a male donor with ankylosing spondylitis or in good health (not recorded which). The CDR3 runs from the conserved cysteine through the conserved F or W. A D gene is named only where the DNA matches it firmly. Only part of the rows carry a size: once, few, many, or a class if the clone is expanded.

TRBJ2-5,many,-,TRBV7-8,CASRRDQETQYF,TGTGCCAGCAGAAGGGACCAAGAGACCCAGTACTTC
TRBJ2-5,many,-,TRBV20-1,CSARQETQYF,TGCAGTGCTAGACAAGAGACCCAGTACTTC
TRBJ2-5,-,TRBD2,TRBV5-1,CASSLQTSGGTGETQYF,TGCGCCAGCAGCTTGCAGACTAGCGGGGGGACCGGAGAGACCCAGTACTTC
TRBJ1-1,few,TRBD1,TRBV19,CASSNQGENTEAFF,TGTGCCAGTAGTAACCAGGGGGAGAACACTGAAGCTTTCTTT
TRBJ2-1,many,TRBD2,TRBV4-2,CASRKPGTSDHEQFF,TGTGCCAGCAGAAAGCCCGGGACTAGTGACCATGAGCAGTTCTTC
TRBJ2-7,many,TRBD1,TRBV3-1,CASSQEGGTSYEQYF,TGTGCCAGCAGCCAAGAAGGGGGCACCTCCTACGAGCAGTACTTC
TRBJ2-3,many,-,TRBV7-8,CASSLAGLLAADTQYF,TGTGCCAGCAGCTTAGCGGGGCTGCTCGCGGCAGATACGCAGTATTTT
TRBJ2-5,few,TRBD2,TRBV18,CASSPTSGSVPLSQYF,TGTGCCAGCTCACCGACGAGCGGGAGTGTCCCGCTGTCCCAGTACTTC
TRBJ2-1,many,TRBD2,TRBV7-9,CASSPLGLLSYNEQFF,TGTGCCAGCAGCCCGCTGGGACTACTCTCCTACAATGAGCAGTTCTTC
TRBJ2-4,many,TRBD1,TRBV12-3/TRBV12-4,CASSLPGQGRNIQYF,TGTGCCAGCAGTCTCCCGGGACAGGGGAGGAACATTCAGTACTTC
TRBJ2-2,many,-,TRBV5-6,CASSLNGNGELFF,TGTGCCAGCAGCTTGAATGGGAACGGGGAGCTGTTTTTT
TRBJ2-3,many,TRBD1,TRBV12-3/TRBV12-4,CASSRRDRGYLTDTQYF,TGTGCCAGCAGTCGACGGGACAGGGGGTATCTCACAGATACGCAGTATTTT
TRBJ2-7,many,-,TRBV15,CATSRDYGSSYEQYF,TGTGCCACCAGCAGAGATTACGGGAGCTCCTACGAGCAGTACTTC
TRBJ2-1,many,TRBD1,TRBV27,CASNGQGIGEQFF,TGTGCCAGCAATGGACAGGGAATCGGTGAGCAGTTCTTC
TRBJ2-1,many,-,TRBV4-3,CASSRGAGDSYNEQFF,TGCGCCAGCAGCCGGGGGGCGGGAGACAGCTACAATGAGCAGTTCTTC
TRBJ1-4,many,-,TRBV20-1,CSASPHRATNEKLFF,TGCAGTGCTAGCCCACACAGAGCAACTAATGAAAAACTGTTTTTT
TRBJ2-1,-,TRBD2,TRBV20-1,CSAQRRQRESSYNEQFF,TGCAGTGCGCAACGGAGGCAGCGGGAAAGCTCCTACAATGAGCAGTTCTTC
TRBJ2-3,few,-,TRBV4-2,CASSQDRTGFRDTQYF,TGTGCCAGCAGCCAAGATCGGACCGGATTCAGGGATACGCAGTATTTT
TRBJ2-5,-,TRBD2,TRBV6-1,CASSGGEGSLGYQETQYF,TGTGCCAGCAGTGGAGGGGAGGGGAGCCTCGGATACCAAGAGACCCAGTACTTC
TRBJ2-7,few,-,TRBV27,CASSLNSDPWYEQYF,TGTGCCAGCAGTTTAAATTCGGACCCCTGGTACGAGCAGTACTTC
TRBJ2-3,-,TRBD2,TRBV18,CASSPAGVTDTQYF,TGTGCCAGCTCACCGGCGGGAGTCACAGATACGCAGTATTTT
TRBJ2-7,many,-,TRBV20-1,CSARDARAEQYF,TGCAGTGCTAGAGACGCGAGGGCCGAGCAGTACTTC
TRBJ1-2,-,-,TRBV6-2/TRBV6-3,CASRKVSNYGYTF,TGTGCCAGCAGGAAGGTTTCTAACTATGGCTACACCTTC
TRBJ2-6,many,TRBD1,TRBV5-1,CASSWDSYRSSGANVLTF,TGCGCCAGCAGCTGGGACAGTTACCGTAGCTCTGGGGCCAACGTCCTGACTTTC